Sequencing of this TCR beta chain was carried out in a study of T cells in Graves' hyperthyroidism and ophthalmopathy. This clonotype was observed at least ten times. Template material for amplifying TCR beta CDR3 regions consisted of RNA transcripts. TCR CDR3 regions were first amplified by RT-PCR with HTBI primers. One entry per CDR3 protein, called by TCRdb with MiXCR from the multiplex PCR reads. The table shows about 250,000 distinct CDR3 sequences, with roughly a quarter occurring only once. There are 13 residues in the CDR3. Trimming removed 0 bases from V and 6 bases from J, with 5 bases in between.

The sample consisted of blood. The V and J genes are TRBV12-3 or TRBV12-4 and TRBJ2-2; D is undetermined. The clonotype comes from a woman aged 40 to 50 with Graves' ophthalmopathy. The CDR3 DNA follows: TGTGCCAGCAGTTTAGCGGTTTCCGGGGAGCTGTTTTTT. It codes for CASSLAVSGELFF.